This TCR beta chain was identified in a study of T cells in Graves' hyperthyroidism and ophthalmopathy. The CDR3 sequence is 15 residues long. Germline V CDR1 and CDR2: DFQATT, SNEGSKA (reference sequence). Trimming shortened V by 2 bases and J by 7 bases, and 21 bases separated the two germline ends. Uncontrolled infection, other autoimmune disease, pregnancy and lactation each barred patients from inclusion. Authors of the study amplified TCR beta CDR3 regions from RNA transcripts. In the first-round RT-PCR of the TCR CDR3, the HTBI primer set was used. MiXCR was run by TCRdb on the multiplex PCR reads, yielding one entry per CDR3 protein. The table records under 300,000 distinct CDR3 sequences, 20% to 25% of them present only once.

Sequenced: blood. The chain has TRBV20-1 and TRBJ2-7; the D gene could be TRBD1 or TRBD2 (5 bases each). This TCR was recovered from a man aged 25-40 years with Graves' ophthalmopathy. CDR3 sequence: CSARNPYGGDGEQYF. CDR3 nucleotides: TGCAGTGCTAGAAATCCTTATGGGGGAGACGGTGAGCAGTACTTC.